This T cell receptor (beta chain) was obtained from a study of blood T cells in healthy people across ages. The CDR3 totals 14 residues. The germline CDR1 and CDR2 sequences are MDHEN and SYDVKM. Trimming pared 6 bases from V and 9 bases from J, leaving 18 bases between. Together with a sample-barcoded 5' primer, a J-beta primer mix was included in a second PCR lasting roughly 6 to 12 cycles. Each cDNA was tagged by a template-switch adaptor containing 12 random nucleotides. TCRdb re-called the 5' RACE reads with MiXCR, one entry per CDR3 protein. This table holds some 1 million distinct CDR3 sequences, 40% to 45% found once. Study-wide results and caveats: Any conclusive comparison of naive versus antigen-experienced cells was prevented by using unsorted PBMCs. Diversity estimated from one million T cells was considered an underestimate. Getting older went along with TCR beta diversity per million T cells dropping roughly linearly.

This clonotype has a handful of counts. No antigen is known for it. The TCR comes from a woman aged 55-70 years in good health. The rearrangement links TRBV28 to TRBJ2-1; possible D gene TRBD1, 7 bases. The material sequenced was blood. CDR3: CASSQVTGRPEQFF. The CDR3 DNA sequence: TGTGCCAGCAGCCAGGTGACAGGGAGGCCTGAGCAGTTCTTC.